This T cell receptor (beta chain) derives from a study of response to subunit inactivated influenza vaccine. This clonotype came up a few times. TCRdb passed the RT-PCR reads through MiXCR, listing each CDR3 protein once. The data hold about 540,000 distinct CDR3 sequences, with less than 25% observed a single time. CDR1 and CDR2 (germline): LGHNA, YNFKEQ. This CDR3 is 14 amino acids long. Trimming took off 1 base at V and 2 bases at J, with 8 bases between the two ends. The data also belong to a second study, concerning T cells expressing NK-cell markers. That source adds: Production of TCR beta cDNA relied on 5'RACE template switching with UMIs. The study drew TCR beta repertoires from sorted CD3+CD56+NKG2C+, CD3+CD56+NKG2C- and CD3+CD56-NKG2C+ T cells. Among the eight sequenced donors, seven tested HCMV-seropositive and one tested seronegative. The CD3+CD56-NKG2C+ fraction was also led by these clonotypes in several donors. Clarity on HCMV specificity was lacking for the expanded NKG2C+ T cell clones.

The sequenced sample was CD4+ T cells sorted from PBMCs, obtained 11 to 12 days after vaccination. The receptor was derived from a man in his fifties or sixties who received an inactivated influenza vaccine. The gene calls are TRBV4-2 and TRBJ2-5; D is unclear. The CDR3 loop reads CASSQVYRQETQYF. Here the CDR3 DNA reads TGTGCCAGCAGCCAAGTATACAGACAAGAGACCCAGTACTTC.